This is a list of T cell receptor beta chains from one sample in a study of cytomegalovirus exposure and HLA in healthy donors. The table came from immunoSEQ multiplex PCR; TCRdb's copy has only in-frame clones and leaves some out. The data show approximately 150,000 clones, approximately 76% seen once. Material for sequencing was PBMCs. The origin of the receptors is a man in his 60s in good health and CMV-seronegative. CDR3s include the opening cysteine and the closing phenylalanine or tryptophan. The order of the fields is V gene, clone size, J gene, D gene, CDR3 protein, CDR3 DNA. A D gene is named only where the DNA matches it firmly. A row's size may be missing; if present it is once, few, many or a size class.

>TRBV5-1|once|TRBJ2-1|TRBD1
CASSQRQGAGNNEQFF
TGCGCCAGCAGCCAGCGACAGGGGGCCGGGAACAATGAGCAGTTCTTC
>TRBV29-1|few|TRBJ2-7|.
CSVLKLQGRFYEQYF
TGCAGCGTACTCAAGCTACAGGGTCGGTTCTACGAGCAGTACTTC
>TRBV5-4|.|TRBJ2-7|.
CASSPDGADLSYEQYF
TGTGCCAGCAGCCCGGATGGGGCCGATCTATCCTACGAGCAGTACTTC
>TRBV19|.|TRBJ1-1|TRBD1
CASKTGVNTEAFF
TGTGCCAGCAAGACAGGGGTGAACACTGAAGCTTTCTTT
>TRBV9|.|TRBJ2-2|.
CASSSRGSGELFF
TGTGCCAGCAGCTCGAGGGGGAGCGGGGAGCTGTTTTTT
>TRBV5-1|few|TRBJ2-1|.
CASSLATGAGSNEQFF
TGCGCCAGCAGCTTGGCCACGGGTGCGGGTAGCAATGAGCAGTTCTTC
>TRBV9|.|TRBJ1-2|TRBD1
CASSFGTGNYGYTF
TGTGCCAGCAGCTTCGGGACAGGGAACTATGGCTACACCTTC
>TRBV5-5|once|TRBJ1-5|.
CASSLQTDNQPQHF
TGTGCCAGCAGCTTGCAGACAGACAATCAGCCCCAGCATTTT
>TRBV2|few|TRBJ2-5|.
CASRDPRDRIRGETQYF
TGTGCCAGCAGGGACCCTCGGGACAGAATTCGGGGGGAGACCCAGTACTTC
>TRBV9|.|TRBJ2-7|.
CASSPAPGLSYEQYF
TGTGCCAGCAGTCCAGCCCCAGGACTCTCCTACGAGCAGTACTTC
>TRBV27|.|TRBJ2-1|.
CASSLTGGNYEQFF
TGTGCCAGCAGTTTAACCGGGGGTAACTATGAGCAGTTCTTC
>TRBV30|few|TRBJ1-2|.
CAWTVWGRGFDGYTF
TGTGCCTGGACGGTCTGGGGCAGGGGATTTGATGGCTACACCTTC
>TRBV11-2|.|TRBJ1-2|TRBD1
CASSNRGGDAGGYTF
TGTGCCAGCAGCAACAGGGGGGGGGACGCGGGTGGCTACACCTTC
>TRBV29-1|few|TRBJ2-5|.
CSVEVTGPETQYF
TGCAGCGTTGAAGTCACAGGGCCAGAGACCCAGTACTTC
>TRBV7-9|once|TRBJ2-5|.
CASSPTSRETQYF
TGTGCCAGCAGCCCGACTAGTCGGGAGACCCAGTACTTC
>TRBV15|.|TRBJ1-4|TRBD1
CATSRDYATGGEKLFF
TGTGCCACCAGCAGAGATTATGCGACAGGGGGCGAAAAACTGTTTTTT
>TRBV5-1|.|TRBJ2-7|.
CASSFGGGPRDGYEQYF
TGCGCCAGCAGCTTCGGGGGTGGCCCGAGGGATGGGTACGAGCAGTACTTC
>TRBV6-6|.|TRBJ2-7|TRBD1
CASSRDGQDYEQYF
TGTGCCAGCAGTAGGGACGGACAGGACTACGAGCAGTACTTC
>TRBV5-1|.|TRBJ2-5|TRBD2
CASSPLAALKETQYF
TGCGCCAGCAGTCCCCTAGCGGCACTGAAAGAGACCCAGTACTTC
>TRBV7-9|.|TRBJ1-1|.
CASSPGSEAFF
TGTGCCAGCAGCCCAGGGTCTGAAGCTTTCTTT
>TRBV18|.|TRBJ1-4|.
CASSAQDRAPNEKLFF
TGTGCCAGCTCGGCCCAGGATAGAGCACCTAATGAAAAACTGTTTTTT
>TRBV6-5|few|TRBJ2-7|.
CASSYSAYADSYEQYF
TGTGCCAGCAGTTACTCGGCTTATGCAGACTCCTACGAGCAGTACTTC
>TRBV7-9|few|TRBJ2-4|TRBD1
CSSSPGDSVDIQYF
TGTTCCAGCAGCCCCGGGGACAGCGTCGACATTCAGTACTTC
>TRBV28|few|TRBJ1-5|.
CASSSRADSYRDGGQPQHF
TGTGCCAGCAGTTCCCGAGCCGACTCCTACAGGGATGGAGGACAGCCCCAGCATTTT
>TRBV19|.|TRBJ1-1|.
CASSIRSGATLGLNTEAFF
TGTGCCAGTAGTATAAGGTCTGGAGCTACTTTAGGATTGAACACTGAAGCTTTCTTT
>TRBV10-3|.|TRBJ2-7|TRBD2
CATGIAGGYEQYF
TGTGCCACCGGCATAGCGGGGGGCTACGAGCAGTACTTC
>TRBV2|.|TRBJ2-3|.
CASSASTDTQYF
TGTGCCAGCAGTGCAAGCACAGATACGCAGTATTTT
>TRBV10-2|.|TRBJ2-7|.
CASGYRDFGVEQYF
TGCGCCAGCGGATACCGGGACTTCGGTGTAGAGCAGTACTTC
>TRBV6-1|once|TRBJ2-7|TRBD1
CASSKQGLYEQYF
TGTGCCAGCAGTAAACAGGGGCTGTACGAGCAGTACTTC
>TRBV9|few|TRBJ2-1|.
CASSVELGGKLNRHEQFF
TGTGCCAGCAGCGTAGAGTTGGGCGGGAAACTCAACCGGCATGAGCAGTTCTTC
>TRBV28|.|TRBJ2-2|TRBD1
CASRRDRVNGELFF
TGTGCCAGCAGGCGGGACAGGGTAAACGGGGAGCTGTTTTTT
>TRBV5-1|.|TRBJ2-3|.
CASSLVGATGDTQYF
TGCGCCAGCAGCTTGGTCGGGGCCACAGGGGATACGCAGTATTTT
>TRBV27|.|TRBJ2-7|.
CASSQDLSSYEQYF
TGTGCCAGCAGTCAGGACTTGAGCTCCTACGAGCAGTACTTC
>TRBV19|.|TRBJ1-4|.
CASSTDSEKLFF
TGTGCCAGTAGTACGGACAGTGAAAAACTGTTTTTT
>TRBV5-1|.|TRBJ1-2|TRBD1
CASSAGSGTVYGYTF
TGCGCCAGCAGCGCTGGCTCCGGGACAGTTTATGGCTACACCTTC
>TRBV5-1|.|TRBJ2-7|TRBD1
CASSPGGYEQYF
TGCGCCAGCAGTCCAGGGGGCTACGAGCAGTACTTC
>TRBV11-2|once|TRBJ2-3|.
CASSPWRDSLGTQYF
TGTGCCAGCAGCCCATGGCGGGACTCCCTTGGTACGCAGTATTTT
>TRBV6-5|.|TRBJ2-1|.
CASRPPSGSYNEQFF
TGTGCCAGCAGGCCTCCGAGCGGCTCCTACAATGAGCAGTTCTTC
>TRBV28|.|TRBJ1-2|.
CASQKGGKVTNYGYTF
TGTGCCAGCCAGAAGGGCGGGAAAGTAACCAACTATGGCTACACCTTC
>TRBV7-2|few|TRBJ2-7|TRBD2
CASSLAGGDSYEQYF
TGTGCCAGCAGCTTAGCGGGGGGGGACTCCTACGAGCAGTACTTC
>TRBV29-1|.|TRBJ1-2|TRBD1
CSALRDRDLYGYTF
TGCAGCGCCCTCCGGGACAGGGACCTCTATGGCTACACCTTC
>TRBV5-1|.|TRBJ2-7|TRBD1
CASSFWDRTTYEQYF
TGCGCCAGCAGCTTCTGGGACAGGACAACCTACGAGCAGTACTTC
>TRBV7-8|once|TRBJ1-2|.
CASSLDINYGYTF
TGTGCCAGCAGCTTGGACATCAACTATGGCTACACCTTC
>TRBV29-1|.|TRBJ2-1|.
CSVPQGPSSYNEQFF
TGCAGCGTCCCACAGGGCCCGAGCTCCTACAATGAGCAGTTCTTC
>TRBV7-8|.|TRBJ2-7|TRBD2
CASNLAGPSYEQYF
TGTGCCAGCAACCTAGCGGGCCCCTCCTACGAGCAGTACTTC
>TRBV6-1|.|TRBJ2-1|TRBD2
CASSDRSGGNNEQFF
TGTGCCAGCAGTGATCGGAGCGGGGGAAACAATGAGCAGTTCTTC
>TRBV2|.|TRBJ2-5|.
CASSELEETQYF
TGTGCCAGCAGTGAATTGGAGGAGACCCAGTACTTC
>TRBV29-1|.|TRBJ2-3|TRBD2
CSVDPGLAPNFTQYF
TGCAGCGTAGACCCGGGACTAGCGCCCAATTTTACGCAGTATTTT
>TRBV28|.|TRBJ1-1|.
CASSPGQNTEAFF
TGTGCCAGCAGTCCCGGACAGAACACTGAAGCTTTCTTT
>TRBV19|.|TRBJ2-2|TRBD1
CASMAIRDRVTGELFF
TGTGCCAGTATGGCAATCCGGGACAGGGTAACCGGGGAGCTGTTTTTT
>TRBV7-7|.|TRBJ2-7|TRBD2
CASSPTPPGGSYEQYF
TGTGCCAGCAGCCCTACCCCACCGGGGGGTTCCTACGAGCAGTACTTC
>TRBV30|.|TRBJ1-3|.
CAWSVGGTNTIYF
TGTGCCTGGAGTGTGGGGGGGACCAACACCATATATTTT